One and the same sample provided the 25 T cell receptor beta chains below, sequenced in a study of control samples from healthy donors and cancer patients. Assay: immunoSEQ multiplex PCR; the TCRdb copy retains only in-frame clones and omits some. The sample lists 100,000 to 150,000 clones, roughly 90% seen once, with around 2.1% in the top ten. Sequenced: blood. These receptors were obtained from a woman in her forties or fifties in good health.

The chain uses TRBV25-1 and TRBJ1-4; TRBD1 aligns across 8 bases. The CDR3 sequence is 14 residues long. Looked up from germline, CDR1 is MGHDK and CDR2 is SYGVNS. V lost 3 bases, J lost 11 bases, and 8 bases stayed unmatched. As DNA, the CDR3 is TGTGCCAGCAGTGATTCAGGGGGCCTACGGAAACTGTTTTTT. Amino acids: CASSDSGGLRKLFF.

This clone was seen more than once but under ten times. The V gene is TRBV7-9, the J gene TRBJ2-1, with 7 bases lining up with TRBD2. Trimming at V came to 6 bases and at J to 3 bases, leaving 8 bases not matched to a gene. The germline gives CDR1 SEHNR, CDR2 FQNEAQ (reference sequence). CDR3 length: 15 residues. The CDR3 region has the DNA TGTGCCAGCAGTTACCGTCGGGGGGACTACAATGAGCAGTTCTTC. Amino acid sequence: CASSYRRGDYNEQFF.

This clone was seen only a few times. The J gene is TRBJ1-6, the V gene TRBV3-1 (or the pseudogene TRBV3-2), with D maybe TRBD1 (6 bases). CDR1 is LGHDT and CDR2 is YNNKEL in the germline V gene (reference sequence). The CDR3 loop spans 14 amino acids. V was shortened by 6 bases and J by 9 bases, with 15 bases between the two germline ends. CDR3 residues: CASRQQGLASPLHF. The CDR3 nucleotides read TGTGCCAGCAGGCAACAGGGTCTGGCTTCACCCCTCCACTTT.

J is TRBJ1-1 and V is TRBV5-4, with 7 bases matching TRBD1. The V gene end was trimmed by 4 bases and the J gene end by 11 bases; junction bases not matched to a gene: 8. The CDR3 is 12 residues long. Germline V gene lookup returns CDR1 SGHNT and CDR2 YYREEE (reference sequence). CDR3 sequence: CASSTRTGVAFF. CDR3 coding DNA: TGTGCCAGCAGCACAAGAACAGGGGTGGCTTTCTTT.

The V and J genes are TRBV5-1 and TRBJ1-1; D call uncertain. Germline V gene sequence: CDR1 SGHRS, CDR2 YFSETQ. With 1 base removed from V and 4 bases from J, the gap between germline ends came to 11 bases. The CDR3 is 14 residues long. CDR3 nucleotide sequence: TGCGCCAGCAGCTTGCAACTGGATGGCACTGAAGCTTTCTTT. This encodes CASSLQLDGTEAFF.

The chain is built from TRBV7-2 and TRBJ1-2, with TRBD1 matching over 7 bases. CDR1 and CDR2 (germline): SGHTA, FQGNSA. V lost 5 bases, J lost 0 bases, and 3 bases stayed unmatched. The CDR3 covers 14 residues. The CDR3 DNA is TGTGCCAGCAGCCCCGGGACAGCTAACTATGGCTACACCTTC. It codes for CASSPGTANYGYTF.

The gene calls are TRBV10-3 and TRBJ1-1, with 8 bases lining up with TRBD1. Trimming removed 5 bases from V and 4 bases from J; junction bases left unmatched: 3. CDR3 length: 13 residues. The germline V gene encodes CDR1 ENHRY and CDR2 SYGVKD. The CDR3 spells CAISPGGFTEAFF. CDR3 nucleotide sequence: TGTGCCATCAGTCCAGGGGGCTTCACTGAAGCTTTCTTT.

V gene TRBV12-5 combines with J gene TRBJ1-2, with unresolved D. Per the germline V gene, CDR1 is LGHNT and CDR2 is FRNRAP. V lost 1 base and J lost 8, with 17 bases in between. CDR3 length equals 15 residues. In nucleotides, the CDR3 is TGTGCTAGTGGTTTGGGAGAACGACCGATGGGGGGCTACACCTTC. Its translation is CASGLGERPMGGYTF.

The CDR3, as DNA: TGCGCCAGCAGCTCGAATCCGGGACCAGTCACAGATACGCAGTATTTT. Residues: CASSSNPGPVTDTQYF. V usage is TRBV5-1 and J usage is TRBJ2-3; D may be TRBD1 or TRBD2 (5 bases each). CDR1 is SGHRS, CDR2 YFSETQ, per germline. With 3 bases removed from V and 2 bases from J, the gap between germline ends came to 16 bases. This CDR3 is built from 16 residues. Based on the CDR3 plus reference TRBV5-1 and TRBJ2-3, the full variable domain is KAGVTQTPRYLIKTRGQQVTLSCSPISGHRSVSWYQQTPGQGLQFLFEYFSETQRNKGNFPGRFSGRQFSNSRSEMNVSTLELGDSALYLCASSSNPGPVTDTQYFGPGTRLTVL.

The rearrangement joins TRBV5-1 to TRBJ2-6; 7 bases map to TRBD1. V was pared by 4 bases and J by 0 bases, with 10 bases of the junction left unmatched. The CDR3 spans 18 residues. CDR1 and CDR2 from the germline V gene are SGHRS and YFSETQ. Here the CDR3 DNA reads TGCGCCAGCAGCAGACTCGGACAGGATAGCTCTGGGGCCAACGTCCTGACTTTC. It translates to CASSRLGQDSSGANVLTF.

The genes are TRBV15 and TRBJ1-4; 7 nucleotides match TRBD1. This CDR3 is built from 13 residues. Germline-derived CDR1 and CDR2 are LNHNV and YYDKDF (reference sequence). V was pared by 3 bases and J by 10 bases, with 5 bases of the junction left unmatched. The CDR3: CATSSDRVGKLFF. For the CDR3, the DNA is TGTGCCACCAGCAGTGACAGGGTCGGAAAACTGTTTTTT.

This chain uses TRBV18 with TRBJ2-7; possible D gene TRBD1, 7 bases. The germline CDR1 and CDR2 sequences are KGHSH and LQKENI. V was clipped by 5 bases and J by 4 bases, with 12 bases between them. There are 13 residues in the CDR3. CDR3 amino acids: CASSDREAYEQYF. The CDR3 nucleotides read TGTGCCAGCTCAGACAGGGAGGCTTACGAGCAGTACTTC.

This chain connects TRBV20-1 to TRBJ1-1; the D is unclear. The V end was cut by 3 bases, the J end by 3 bases, with 2 bases between. Germline CDR1 reads DFQATT; CDR2 reads SNEGSKA (reference sequence). The CDR3 has 10 amino acids. The chain's CDR3 is CSASHTEAFF. In DNA form, the CDR3 reads TGCAGTGCTAGTCACACTGAAGCTTTCTTT.

The J gene is TRBJ1-1, the V gene TRBV28; 10 bases align to TRBD1. Germline CDR1 and CDR2: MDHEN and SYDVKM. The CDR3 totals 13 residues. Unmatched junction bases numbered 8, after V lost 6 bases and J lost 10 bases. The CDR3 region has the DNA TGTGCCAGCAGCGCTGGGACAGGGGAAAGAGCTTTCTTT. This codes for CASSAGTGERAFF.

This sequence joins TRBV3-1 (or the pseudogene TRBV3-2) and TRBJ2-6, with TRBD2 as a possible D gene (5 bases). CDR3 length: 16 amino acids. V was trimmed by 0 bases and J by 0 bases, leaving 6 bases between them. CDR1 is LGHDT, CDR2 YNNKEL, per germline (reference sequence). This CDR3 is CASSQESGSGANVLTF. The CDR3 DNA reads as TGTGCCAGCAGCCAAGAGAGCGGCTCTGGGGCCAACGTCCTGACTTTC.

Only one count was recorded for this clone. The rearrangement joins TRBV9 to TRBJ2-2; perhaps TRBD2 as D (5 bases). The CDR3 runs to 14 residues. Between the trimmed V and J ends, which lost 0 bases and 3 bases, there was a span of 6 bases. Per the germline V gene, CDR1 is SGDLS and CDR2 is YYNGEE. Here the CDR3 DNA reads TGTGCCAGCAGCGTAGGGCGGGACACCGGGGAGCTGTTTTTT. The encoded protein is CASSVGRDTGELFF.

The chain combines TRBV5-1 with TRBJ2-3; no reliable D call. V lost 6 bases and J lost 2, with 10 bases in between. The CDR3 loop spans 13 amino acids. Germline-derived CDR1 and CDR2 are SGHRS and YFSETQ. Written as DNA, the CDR3 is TGCGCCAGCAAACACCCCTCCACAGATACGCAGTATTTT. It translates to CASKHPSTDTQYF.

The rearrangement links TRBV4-1 to TRBJ2-7, with 15 bases that match TRBD2. J was trimmed by 5 bases and V by 3 bases; bases with no gene match: 14. CDR1 and CDR2 from the germline V gene are MGHRA and YSYEKL. This CDR3 is 19 amino acids long. Here the CDR3 reads CASSHPGLAGGPNLNEQYF. CDR3 DNA: TGCGCCAGCAGCCACCCGGGACTAGCGGGGGGTCCCAACTTAAACGAGCAGTACTTC.

This clone has a single count. This sequence joins TRBV18 and TRBJ2-5, with 7 bases that match TRBD2. Trimming at V came to 3 bases and at J to 3 bases, leaving 7 bases not matched to a gene. The CDR3 has 15 residues. CDR1 is KGHSH and CDR2 is LQKENI in the germline V gene. DNA for the CDR3: TGTGCCAGCTCACCGGCGGCGGCGGGAGAAGAGACCCAGTACTTC. Translation: CASSPAAAGEETQYF.

This sequence joins TRBV30 and TRBJ1-1; D unresolved. This CDR3 has 11 residues. The germline gives CDR1 GTSNPN, CDR2 SVGIG (reference sequence). V was pared by 3 bases and J by 4 bases, with 6 bases between. CDR3 DNA sequence: TGTGCCTGGAGCGCCCGCACTGAAGCTTTCTTT. Translating gives CAWSARTEAFF.

This chain joins TRBV5-6 and TRBJ1-2; D perhaps matches TRBD1 (5 bases). V was cut by 6 bases and J by 7 bases, with 16 bases left in between. The CDR3 totals 13 residues. CDR1 and CDR2 from the germline V gene are SGHDT and YYEEEE. The chain's CDR3 is CASTSGSTGGYTF. The CDR3 DNA reads TGTGCCAGCACCTCAGGGAGTACTGGTGGCTACACCTTC.

J is TRBJ1-1 and V is TRBV10-3; tentative D call: TRBD1 (6 bases). V shed 6 bases and J shed 1 base, with 12 bases lying between them. The germline gives CDR1 ENHRY, CDR2 SYGVKD. The CDR3 loop spans 14 amino acids. This CDR3 reads CAISARGENTEAFF. Here the CDR3 DNA reads TGTGCCATCAGCGCAAGGGGGGAGAACACTGAAGCTTTCTTT.

The J gene is TRBJ1-5, the V gene TRBV6-5; D possibly corresponds to TRBD1 (6 bases). Germline CDR1 reads MNHEY; CDR2 reads SVGAGI. This CDR3 spans 15 amino acids. The V end lost 7 bases, the J end lost 1 base, and 14 bases lay between the germline ends. The CDR3 DNA follows: TGTGCCAGCACCAGACAGGTGGGGAGCAATCAGCCCCAGCATTTT. Encoded protein: CASTRQVGSNQPQHF.

This rearrangement joins TRBV12-3 or TRBV12-4 to TRBJ2-7, with TRBD1 identical over 7 bases. J lost 3 bases, V lost 6 bases, and 5 bases had no gene match. The CDR3 extends over 13 amino acids. CDR3 loop: CASSQDRNYEQYF. The CDR3 nucleotides are TGTGCCAGCAGCCAGGACAGGAACTACGAGCAGTACTTC.

This clone was found once. The chain joins TRBV2 to TRBJ1-2, with 8 bases identical to TRBD1. This CDR3 has 13 residues. The trim removed 7 bases at V and 5 bases at J, leaving 6 bases unmatched. The germline V gene has CDR1 SNHLY and CDR2 FYNNEI. The CDR3 region is CASKDRGRYGYTF. The CDR3 DNA is TGTGCCAGCAAAGACAGGGGTCGATATGGCTACACCTTC. Using reference TRBV2 and TRBJ1-2 for the parts outside the CDR3, the full variable domain is EPEVTQTPSHQVTQMGQEVILRCVPISNHLYFYWYRQILGQKVEFLVSFYNNEISEKSEIFDDQFSVERPDGSNFTLKIRSTKLEDSAMYFCASKDRGRYGYTFGSGTRLTVV.